Below, 28 T cell receptor beta chains from the same sample are listed, as sequenced in a study of blood T cell repertoires in COVID-19. The table came from immunoSEQ multiplex PCR; TCRdb's copy has only in-frame clones and leaves some out. The sample yields fewer than 120,000 clones, approximately 67% seen once. Material: peripheral blood. Every receptor here comes from a woman aged 55-70 years with acute or convalescent COVID-19.

Note on this clone: The germline gene is not matched at one end of the junction; a read error may be the cause. The chain couples TRBV6-5 to TRBJ2-7, with 7 bases fitting TRBD2. CDR1 and CDR2 (germline): MNHEY, SVGAGI. The CDR3 sequence is 15 residues long. The CDR3 DNA reads as TGTGCCAGCACGATGGGGAGGGCAGGTTCCTTCGAGCAGTACTTC. Translated: CASTMGRAGSFEQYF.

This clone was recorded once. The chain has TRBV7-3 and TRBJ2-1; 13 nucleotides line up with TRBD2. CDR3 length equals 15 residues. The V gene's germline CDR1 is SGHTA and CDR2 FQGTGA. V lost 5 bases to trimming and J lost 4 bases; unmatched junction nucleotides: 2. The CDR3 nucleotides read TGTGCCAGCAGCCCGACTAGCGGGGGGTACAATGAGCAGTTCTTC. This encodes CASSPTSGGYNEQFF.

This rearrangement joins TRBV3-1 (or the pseudogene TRBV3-2) to TRBJ1-1, with D possibly TRBD1 on 5 matching bases. The ends were cut back, 0 bases at V and 0 bases at J, with 14 bases in the middle. Germline assignment: CDR1 LGHDT and CDR2 YNNKEL (reference sequence). This CDR3 region has 17 residues. CDR3 nucleotide sequence: TGTGCCAGCAGCCAAGATTTAAGGGGCATCATGAACACTGAAGCTTTCTTT. Protein product: CASSQDLRGIMNTEAFF.

This chain uses TRBV5-1 with TRBJ2-1; unclear D gene. V was pared by 0 bases and J by 8 bases, with 12 bases between. Germline loops: CDR1 SGHRS, CDR2 YFSETQ. This CDR3 spans 14 amino acids. CDR3 DNA: TGCGCCAGCAGCTTGGCTTGGATCCGGGATGAGCAGTTCTTC. It translates to CASSLAWIRDEQFF.

CDR3 DNA sequence: TGTGCCAGCAGCTTAGGGTCTCAGGTTAGCAATCAGCCCCAGCATTTT. Translating gives CASSLGSQVSNQPQHF. The chain has TRBV7-8 and TRBJ1-5; D gene uncertain. Germline V gene lookup returns CDR1 SGHVS and CDR2 FQNEAQ. This CDR3 comprises 16 residues. The V end was cut by 1 base, the J end by 0 bases, with 10 bases between.

This chain uses TRBV2 with TRBJ2-6; D uncertain. Trimming took 3 bases from V and 3 from J, leaving 9 bases between them. CDR1 is SNHLY, CDR2 FYNNEI, per germline. The CDR3 consists of 15 residues. Here the CDR3 DNA reads TGTGCCAGCAGTGAGGAGAGCTTTGGGGCCAACGTCCTGACTTTC. Translating it yields CASSEESFGANVLTF.

The chain has TRBV10-3 and TRBJ2-4, with D possibly being TRBD1 (6 bases). V was cut by 3 bases and J by 0 bases, with 18 bases left in between. Germline CDR1 is ENHRY and CDR2 is SYGVKD. CDR3 size: 18 residues. CDR3 nucleotides: TGTGCCATCAGTGATAAGGGGGATGGACGGCTAGCCAAAAACATTCAGTACTTC. As protein: CAISDKGDGRLAKNIQYF.

The rearrangement links TRBV28 to TRBJ2-7; D might be TRBD2 (5 bases). CDR3 length: 12 amino acids. Germline loops: CDR1 MDHEN, CDR2 SYDVKM. V dropped 1 base and J dropped 4 bases, with 5 bases sitting between them. The CDR3 protein is CASSLSGYEQYF. CDR3 in DNA: TGTGCCAGCAGTTTATCGGGGTACGAGCAGTACTTC.

The chain uses TRBV11-2 and TRBJ2-5; TRBD1 is a possible D gene (6 bases). This CDR3 has 13 amino acids. Germline V CDR1 and CDR2: SGHAT, FQNNGV. V gave up 5 bases and J gave up 2 bases, with 9 bases separating them. CDR3 amino acids: CASSPGHQETQYF. CDR3 DNA: TGTGCCAGCAGCCCGGGACATCAAGAGACCCAGTACTTC.

The J gene is TRBJ2-7, the V gene TRBV2, with 11 nucleotides matching TRBD1. The CDR3 contains 15 residues. Germline CDR1 is SNHLY and CDR2 is FYNNEI. V was pared by 2 bases and J by 2 bases, with 2 bases of the junction left unmatched. Here the CDR3 DNA reads TGTGCCAGCAGTGAATGGGGACAGGGGGCCTACGAGCAGTACTTC. Protein product: CASSEWGQGAYEQYF.

J is TRBJ1-2 and V is TRBV18; 11 nucleotides match TRBD1. Germline V gene data show CDR1 as KGHSH and CDR2 as LQKENI. V lost 2 bases and J lost 4; bases outside the gene matches: 3. The CDR3 loop spans 15 amino acids. Here the CDR3 DNA reads TGTGCCAGCTCACCATCCGGGACAGGGGGCTATGGCTACACCTTC. Protein: CASSPSGTGGYGYTF.

This chain links TRBV7-7 with TRBJ1-1; D uncertain. Trimming removed 1 base from V and 5 bases from J, with 8 bases in between. Germline CDR1 reads SSHAT; CDR2 reads FNYEAQ (reference sequence). This CDR3 is 13 amino acids long. This CDR3 reads CASSLEAGTEAFF. In DNA form, the CDR3 reads TGTGCCAGCAGCTTAGAAGCGGGTACTGAAGCTTTCTTT.

This clone was observed a single time. V usage is TRBV4-2 and J usage is TRBJ2-1, with TRBD2 matching 8 bases. The trim removed 1 base at V and 4 bases at J, leaving 6 bases unmatched. This CDR3 spans 16 amino acids. Germline V CDR1 and CDR2: LGHNA, YNFKEQ. The CDR3: CASSQGVSGAYNEQFF. The DNA of the CDR3 is TGTGCCAGCAGCCAAGGGGTTAGCGGGGCGTACAATGAGCAGTTCTTC.

This chain connects TRBV29-1 to TRBJ2-7; possible D gene TRBD1, 5 bases. The V end was cut by 4 bases, the J end by 1 base, with 8 bases between. CDR1 and CDR2 from the germline V gene are SQVTM and ANQGSEA. The CDR3 has 12 residues. CDR3 residues: CSVAAGSYEQYF. CDR3 sequence (DNA): TGCAGCGTTGCGGCAGGGTCCTACGAGCAGTACTTC.

A word on this clone: Sequence at one end of the junction differs from germline and may be a read error. The rearrangement joins TRBV5-1 to TRBJ1-2, with TRBD1 identical over 7 bases. Looked up from germline, CDR1 is SGHRS and CDR2 is YFSETQ. The CDR3 sequence is 15 residues long. Here the CDR3 reads CVSSSQGEPLDGYTF. CDR3 DNA sequence: TGCGTCAGCAGCTCGCAGGGGGAACCATTGGATGGCTACACCTTC.

The chain couples TRBV28 to TRBJ2-3; TRBD2 agrees at 10 bases. Germline V lookup: CDR1 MDHEN, CDR2 SYDVKM. The length of the CDR3 is 11 residues. V lost 5 bases to trimming and J lost 14 bases; unmatched junction nucleotides: 4. The CDR3 region has the DNA TGTGCCAGCAGTCCCGGACTAGCGGTGTATTTT. Encoded protein: CASSPGLAVYF.

This clone appeared many times. V usage is TRBV6-6 and J usage is TRBJ2-7; 9 bases are shared with TRBD1. The CDR3 has 13 residues. Germline CDR1 reads MNHNY; CDR2 reads SVGAGI (reference sequence). Germline trimming cut 6 bases from V and 3 bases from J; bases unmatched to any gene: 3. As DNA, the CDR3 is TGTGCCAGCAGGCGGACAGGGGTCTACGAGCAGTACTTC. Translated: CASRRTGVYEQYF.

The J gene is TRBJ1-1, the V gene TRBV18, with D unclear. This CDR3 region has 14 residues. The germline CDR1 and CDR2 sequences are KGHSH and LQKENI. V lost 3 bases and J lost 0, with 8 bases in between. CDR3 residues: CASSPISMNTEAFF. The CDR3 DNA reads as TGTGCCAGCTCACCGATAAGCATGAACACTGAAGCTTTCTTT.

The chain recombines TRBV6-5 with TRBJ2-7; 9 bases agree with TRBD2. The CDR3 spans 13 residues. Germline assignment: CDR1 MNHEY and CDR2 SVGAGI. After removal of 4 bases from V and 9 bases from J, the junction contained 7 bases not matched to a gene. This chain's CDR3 is CASSFGREGVQYF. CDR3 nucleotides: TGTGCCAGCAGTTTCGGGCGGGAGGGCGTGCAGTACTTC.

The rearrangement uses TRBV20-1 and TRBJ1-1; unclear D gene. Per germline, CDR1 DFQATT and CDR2 SNEGSKA (reference sequence). CDR3 length equals 15 residues. V was trimmed by 3 bases and J by 0 bases, leaving 14 bases between them. The CDR3, as DNA: TGCAGTGCTAGTACAGAGACCACCATGAACACTGAAGCTTTCTTT. Translating it yields CSASTETTMNTEAFF.

There are many counts of this clone. V and J are TRBV25-1 and TRBJ1-2; TRBD1 is a possible D gene (5 bases). Trimming took 1 base from V and 2 from J, leaving 8 bases between them. The CDR3 runs 14 residues. Germline CDR1 reads MGHDK; CDR2 reads SYGVNS. CDR3 sequence: CASSEWTMNYGYTF. CDR3 nucleotides: TGTGCCAGCAGTGAATGGACAATGAACTATGGCTACACCTTC.

This chain connects TRBV19 to TRBJ1-1; 8 nucleotides line up with TRBD1. The CDR3 is 17 amino acids. V lost 5 bases to trimming and J lost 1 base; unmatched junction nucleotides: 12. Germline V gene sequence: CDR1 LNHDA, CDR2 SQIVND (reference sequence). In DNA, the CDR3 is TGTGCCAGTAGTGATATCGGACAGGGCATGGGGAACACTGAAGCTTTCTTT. Amino acid sequence: CASSDIGQGMGNTEAFF.

This sequence joins TRBV7-2 and TRBJ2-3; possible D gene TRBD1, 5 bases. Germline lookup yields CDR1 SGHTA and CDR2 FQGNSA. This CDR3 has 15 amino acids. The germline V and J ends were trimmed by 7 bases and 5 bases, with 19 bases remaining between them. The CDR3 DNA follows: TGTGCCAGCAACGAATACCACAGGTACGGAGATACGCAGTATTTT. This sequence encodes CASNEYHRYGDTQYF.

The rearrangement joins TRBV6-1 to TRBJ1-6, with TRBD1 matching over 11 bases. The V gene's germline CDR1 is MNHNS and CDR2 SASEGT. The V segment lost 3 bases and the J segment 8 bases; nucleotides outside the gene matches: 6. The CDR3 is made up of 16 amino acids. The CDR3 reads CASSEGQGVLDSPLHF. The CDR3 DNA follows: TGTGCCAGCAGTGAGGGACAGGGGGTCTTAGATTCACCCCTCCACTTT.

CDR3 DNA: TGTGCCAGCAGCTTATATGGGACAGGGGGCGTGAGTAACTATGGCTACACCTTC. Amino acid sequence: CASSLYGTGGVSNYGYTF. This chain joins TRBV7-9 and TRBJ1-2; 12 positions match TRBD1. Per germline, CDR1 SEHNR and CDR2 FQNEAQ (reference sequence). The length of the CDR3 is 18 residues. J gave up 1 base and V 2 bases, and 8 bases lay outside the gene matches.

The V and J genes are TRBV27 and TRBJ2-7, with 7 bases fitting TRBD1. V lost 6 bases, J lost 3 bases, and 8 bases stayed unmatched. This CDR3 comprises 14 residues. In germline, CDR1 is MNHEY, CDR2 SMNVEV (reference sequence). The CDR3 coding sequence is TGTGCCAGCAGCCTCAGGGGGACCTACTACGAGCAGTACTTC. It encodes CASSLRGTYYEQYF.

This rearrangement joins TRBV6-1 to TRBJ2-1, with TRBD2 matching 10 bases. The germline gives CDR1 MNHNS, CDR2 SASEGT. The CDR3 consists of 15 residues. J was trimmed by 9 bases and V by 7 bases; bases with no gene match: 12. The CDR3 loop reads CASTLGASGGSEQFF. CDR3 in DNA: TGTGCCAGCACCCTAGGGGCTAGCGGGGGATCTGAGCAGTTCTTC.

This clone was observed a handful of times. This rearrangement joins TRBV10-3 to TRBJ1-1; TRBD1 is a possible D gene (5 bases). Germline CDR1 is ENHRY and CDR2 is SYGVKD. Trimming took 3 bases from V and 8 from J, leaving 13 bases between them. The CDR3 has 13 amino acids. This chain's CDR3 is CAISDFRTPEAFF. The CDR3 DNA follows: TGTGCCATCAGTGACTTTCGGACACCAGAAGCTTTCTTT.